This T cell receptor (beta chain) was observed in a study of T cells in Graves' hyperthyroidism and ophthalmopathy. The TCR beta CDR3 regions underwent amplification using RNA transcripts as the source. RT-PCR in the first round (using the HTBI primer set) targeted the TCR CDR3. One entry per CDR3 protein results from TCRdb running MiXCR on the multiplex PCR reads. This sample has more than 650,000 distinct CDR3 sequences; about 15% occur once, and the top ten carry approximately 10%. The study excluded patients with uncontrolled infection, other autoimmune disease, pregnancy or lactation. Each 10 ml fresh peripheral blood draw supplied the PBMCs. Material: blood. This TCR was sampled from a woman aged 18 to 35 with Graves' hyperthyroidism.

DNA for the CDR3: TGTGCCAGTAGTATTCCCTTTAAGCGGGCTTACAATGAGCAGTTCTTC. Amino acids: CASSIPFKRAYNEQFF. This chain links TRBV19 with TRBJ2-1, with D maybe TRBD2 (6 bases). The CDR3 loop spans 16 amino acids. Germline CDR1 LNHDA, CDR2 SQIVND (reference sequence). Trimming took 3 bases from V and 4 from J, leaving 16 bases between them.